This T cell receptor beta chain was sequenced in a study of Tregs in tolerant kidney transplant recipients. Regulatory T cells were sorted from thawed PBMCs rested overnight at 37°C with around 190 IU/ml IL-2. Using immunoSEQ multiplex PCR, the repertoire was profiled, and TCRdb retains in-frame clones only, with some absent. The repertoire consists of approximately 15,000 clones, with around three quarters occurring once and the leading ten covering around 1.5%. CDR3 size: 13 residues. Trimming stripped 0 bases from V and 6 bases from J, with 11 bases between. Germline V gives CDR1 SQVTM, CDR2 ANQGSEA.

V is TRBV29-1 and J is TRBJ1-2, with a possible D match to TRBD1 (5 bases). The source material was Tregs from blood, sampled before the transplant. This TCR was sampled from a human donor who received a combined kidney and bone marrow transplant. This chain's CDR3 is CSVEDLSRDGYTF. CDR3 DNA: TGCAGCGTTGAAGATCTGAGCAGGGATGGCTACACCTTC.